Listed here are 12 T cell receptor beta chains from one sample, sequenced in a study of blood T cell repertoires in COVID-19. The protocol was immunoSEQ multiplex PCR, while the TCRdb copy is restricted to in-frame clones and leaves out a portion. The data show under 150,000 clones, with roughly four fifths seen just once and 11% held by the top ten. Sequenced input: peripheral blood. These receptors were obtained from a human donor in a cohort sampled during active COVID-19.

This rearrangement joins TRBV14 to TRBJ2-5, with D maybe TRBD1 (7 bases). The CDR3 loop spans 13 amino acids. Germline lookup yields CDR1 SGHDN and CDR2 FVKESK. Trimming took 7 bases from V and 1 from J, leaving 10 bases between them. CDR3 residues: CASTGGLQETQYF. The CDR3, as DNA: TGTGCCAGCACAGGGGGGCTCCAAGAGACCCAGTACTTC. The full variable domain, with the rest looked up from reference TRBV14 and TRBJ2-5, is EAGVTQFPSHSVIEKGQTVTLRCDPISGHDNLYWYRRVMGKEIKFLLHFVKESKQDESGMPNNRFLAERTGGTYSTLKVQPAELEDSGVYFCASTGGLQETQYFGPGTRLLVL.

CDR3 in amino acids: CASRQGTNTEAFF. The CDR3 coding sequence is TGTGCCAGCAGACAGGGGACGAACACTGAAGCTTTCTTT. The chain employs TRBV6-5 and TRBJ1-1; 7 positions match TRBD1. The germline V gene encodes CDR1 MNHEY and CDR2 SVGAGI. V was clipped by 6 bases and J by 1 base; unmatched bases: 2. This CDR3 region has 13 residues.

The gene calls are TRBV6-2 or TRBV6-3 and TRBJ1-2; 10 bases are a match to TRBD1. Germline trimming cut 6 bases from V and 4 bases from J; bases unmatched to any gene: 14. Per the germline V gene, CDR1 is MNHEY and CDR2 is SVGEGT. The CDR3 is 17 amino acids. CDR3 in amino acids: CASSTPSTGGRLYGYTF. The CDR3 region has the DNA TGTGCCAGCAGCACCCCCTCGACAGGGGGCCGACTCTATGGCTACACCTTC.

The V gene is TRBV6-6, the J gene TRBJ1-5; TRBD1 agrees at 8 bases. The CDR3 totals 18 residues. Germline trimming cut 5 bases from V and 0 bases from J; bases unmatched to any gene: 12. In germline, CDR1 is MNHNY, CDR2 SVGAGI (reference sequence). The chain's CDR3 is CASSPFGQGLYSNQPQHF. In nucleotides, the CDR3 is TGTGCCAGCAGTCCCTTCGGACAGGGCCTTTATAGCAATCAGCCCCAGCATTTT.

In its sample, this clone was seen many times. This chain links TRBV5-1 with TRBJ2-5; D might be TRBD1 (5 bases). CDR1 and CDR2 (germline): SGHRS, YFSETQ. Trimming removed 2 bases at V and 5 bases at J, with 10 bases between. The CDR3 covers 13 residues. In DNA form, the CDR3 reads TGCGCCAGCAGCTTATTAGGGGATGAGACCCAGTACTTC. Translation: CASSLLGDETQYF.

This rearrangement joins TRBV24-1 to TRBJ2-7, with 10 bases matching TRBD1. The CDR3 has 15 residues. V shed 1 base, J shed 6 bases, and the junction held 5 bases outside the gene matches. Germline V gene lookup returns CDR1 KGHDR and CDR2 SFDVKD. CDR3 sequence reads: CATSDFGQGGGEQYF. CDR3 nucleotides: TGTGCCACCAGTGATTTCGGACAGGGGGGAGGCGAGCAGTACTTC.

As to this clone: This specimen includes other DNA sequences encoding the same CDR3. Here the CDR3 reads CASSSGGGGSYEQYF. CDR3 coding DNA: TGTGCCAGCAGTTCGGGGGGCGGGGGAAGCTACGAGCAGTACTTC. This sequence joins TRBV28 and TRBJ2-7; a weak D match, TRBD2 (7 bases). The CDR3 runs 15 residues. V was clipped by 4 bases and J by 3 bases, with 16 bases between them. CDR1 and CDR2 (germline): MDHEN, SYDVKM.

The chain uses TRBV7-5 and TRBJ1-1; the listed D gene, TRBD1, was not tested against the DNA. TRBV7-5 is noted as a pseudogene. The CDR3 loop spans 14 amino acids. CDR3: CARSSITGQAEAFF. CDR3 coding DNA: TGTGCCAGAAGCTCAATCACGGGACAGGCTGAAGCTTTCTTT.

A few counts support this clone. V and J are TRBV5-1 and TRBJ2-1; TRBD1 matches at 7 bases. Germline CDR1 is SGHRS and CDR2 is YFSETQ. V lost 2 bases and J lost 6; bases outside the gene matches: 8. The CDR3 loop spans 15 amino acids. CDR3 coding DNA: TGCGCCAGCAGCTTCGCCGGGACAGAGGTCAATGAGCAGTTCTTC. Its protein product is CASSFAGTEVNEQFF. Variable domain in full (rest from reference TRBV5-1 and TRBJ2-1): KAGVTQTPRYLIKTRGQQVTLSCSPISGHRSVSWYQQTPGQGLQFLFEYFSETQRNKGNFPGRFSGRQFSNSRSEMNVSTLELGDSALYLCASSFAGTEVNEQFFGPGTRLTVL.

This chain links TRBV7-8 with TRBJ1-4; 9 bases map to TRBD1. Germline CDR1 SGHVS, CDR2 FQNEAQ. CDR3 length: 14 residues. V lost 5 bases to trimming and J lost 8 bases; unmatched junction nucleotides: 6. CDR3 sequence (DNA): TGTGCCAGCAGCCCGGGGACAGGGTGGGAAAAACTGTTTTTT. It encodes CASSPGTGWEKLFF. Full variable domain (remainder filled in from reference TRBV7-8 and TRBJ1-4): GAGVSQSPRYKVAKRGQDVALRCDPISGHVSLFWYQQALGQGPEFLTYFQNEAQLDKSGLPSDRFFAERPEGSVSTLKIQRTQQEDSAVYLCASSPGTGWEKLFFGSGTQLSVL.

This clone was recorded at least ten times. The V gene is TRBV7-9, the J gene TRBJ2-5, with a tentative D call TRBD1 (6 bases). Trimming took off 4 bases at V and 1 base at J, with 10 bases between the two ends. This CDR3 is built from 14 residues. Germline CDR1 and CDR2: SEHNR and FQNEAQ (reference sequence). CDR3 DNA sequence: TGTGCCAGCAGCTATTCGACAGGCCAAGAGACCCAGTACTTC. Translating it yields CASSYSTGQETQYF. Using reference TRBV7-9 and TRBJ2-5 for the parts outside the CDR3, the full variable domain is DTGVSQNPRHKITKRGQNVTFRCDPISEHNRLYWYRQTLGQGPEFLTYFQNEAQLEKSRLLSDRFSAERPKGSFSTLEIQRTEQGDSAMYLCASSYSTGQETQYFGPGTRLLVL.

This chain connects TRBV3-1 (or the pseudogene TRBV3-2) to TRBJ1-4, with D possibly TRBD1 on 5 matching bases. V was shortened by 3 bases and J by 2 bases, with 7 bases between the two germline ends. The CDR3 length is 14 residues. From germline, CDR1 is LGHDT and CDR2 YNNKEL (reference sequence). The DNA for the CDR3 is TGTGCCAGCAGCCAGACAGCTACTAATGAAAAACTGTTTTTT. Translation: CASSQTATNEKLFF.